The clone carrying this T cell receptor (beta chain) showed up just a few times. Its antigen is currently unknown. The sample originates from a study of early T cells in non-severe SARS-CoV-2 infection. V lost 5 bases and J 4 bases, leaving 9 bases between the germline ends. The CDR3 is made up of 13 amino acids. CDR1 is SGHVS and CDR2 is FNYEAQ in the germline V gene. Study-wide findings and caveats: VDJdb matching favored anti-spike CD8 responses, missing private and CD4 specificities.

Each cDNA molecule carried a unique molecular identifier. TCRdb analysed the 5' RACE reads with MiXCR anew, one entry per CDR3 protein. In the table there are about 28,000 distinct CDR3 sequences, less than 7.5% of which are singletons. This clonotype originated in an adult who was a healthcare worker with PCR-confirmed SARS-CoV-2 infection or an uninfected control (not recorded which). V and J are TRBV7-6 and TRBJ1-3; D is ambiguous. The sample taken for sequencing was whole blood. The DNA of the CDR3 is TGTGCCAGCAGCCCAGCCCCAGGAAACACCATATATTTT. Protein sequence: CASSPAPGNTIYF.